This is a list of T cell receptor beta chains from one sample in a study of beta chain features in type 1 diabetes. Sequencing was performed with immunoSEQ multiplex PCR; in TCRdb, only in-frame clones are kept and a portion is missing. The table has about 240,000 clones, less than 35% seen once. Sequenced: central memory CD4+ T cells from blood. These receptors were taken from a man aged 25-45 years in good health. Each CDR3 is given with its conserved first and last residue. The D gene is left open where the match is weak. Clone size appears in some rows only: once, few, many, or a class for an expanded clone.

abundance: .
j_gene: TRBJ2-1
d_gene: TRBD2
v_gene: TRBV5-1
CDR3nt: TGCGCCAGCAGCATGGGGGGGAAGTACAATGAGCAGTTCTTC
CDR3aa: CASSMGGKYNEQFF

abundance: few
j_gene: TRBJ1-5
d_gene: .
v_gene: TRBV7-2
CDR3nt: TGTGCCAGCAGCTTGTTGGGGCAGCCCCAGCATTTT
CDR3aa: CASSLLGQPQHF

abundance: .
j_gene: TRBJ2-3
d_gene: .
v_gene: TRBV5-1
CDR3nt: TGCGCCAGCAGCGGGAGGCAGAGCACAGATACGCAGTATTTT
CDR3aa: CASSGRQSTDTQYF

abundance: .
j_gene: TRBJ1-1
d_gene: .
v_gene: TRBV28
CDR3nt: TGTGCCAGCAGTTTATTCGGGGGGTACACTGAAGCTTTCTTT
CDR3aa: CASSLFGGYTEAFF

abundance: .
j_gene: TRBJ2-3
d_gene: TRBD2
v_gene: TRBV2
CDR3nt: TGTGCCAGCAGGCTAGCGGGGAGCACAGATACGCAGTATTTT
CDR3aa: CASRLAGSTDTQYF

abundance: few
j_gene: TRBJ2-7
d_gene: .
v_gene: TRBV20-1
CDR3nt: TGCAGTGCTAGAACCTCCTACGAGCAGTACTTC
CDR3aa: CSARTSYEQYF

abundance: .
j_gene: TRBJ1-2
d_gene: TRBD1
v_gene: TRBV28
CDR3nt: TGTGCCAGCAACCGACAGGGCGCTGGCTACACCTTC
CDR3aa: CASNRQGAGYTF

abundance: .
j_gene: TRBJ2-3
d_gene: .
v_gene: TRBV5-1
CDR3nt: TGCGCCAGCAGCTCGACGCCGACAGGAGGCACAGATACGCAGTATTTT
CDR3aa: CASSSTPTGGTDTQYF

abundance: .
j_gene: TRBJ2-7
d_gene: TRBD1
v_gene: TRBV7-9
CDR3nt: TGTGCCAGCAGCCCAGGGACAGGGAATCCCTACGAGCAGTACTTC
CDR3aa: CASSPGTGNPYEQYF

abundance: .
j_gene: TRBJ2-5
d_gene: .
v_gene: TRBV28
CDR3nt: TGTGCCAGCAGTTATTTTAGGAACAGCCAAGAGACCCAGTACTTC
CDR3aa: CASSYFRNSQETQYF

abundance: few
j_gene: TRBJ2-1
d_gene: .
v_gene: TRBV6-5
CDR3nt: TGTGCCAGCAGTTACGTACCGGGCCTCTACAATGAGCAGTTCTTC
CDR3aa: CASSYVPGLYNEQFF

abundance: .
j_gene: TRBJ2-1
d_gene: TRBD1
v_gene: TRBV4-1
CDR3nt: TGCGCCAGCAGCCAAAGACAGGGGACCTCCTACAATGAGCAGTTCTTC
CDR3aa: CASSQRQGTSYNEQFF

abundance: .
j_gene: TRBJ1-1
d_gene: .
v_gene: TRBV7-2
CDR3nt: TGTGCCAGCAGCTTAAAAGTGAACACTGAAGCTTTCTTT
CDR3aa: CASSLKVNTEAFF

abundance: .
j_gene: TRBJ1-5
d_gene: .
v_gene: TRBV6-5
CDR3nt: TGTGCCAGCAGTGGGAATAGCAATCAGCCCCAGCATTTT
CDR3aa: CASSGNSNQPQHF

abundance: .
j_gene: TRBJ2-3
d_gene: TRBD2
v_gene: TRBV27
CDR3nt: TGTGCCAGCAGAAGGACTAGCGGAGATACGCAGTATTTT
CDR3aa: CASRRTSGDTQYF

abundance: few
j_gene: TRBJ2-7
d_gene: .
v_gene: TRBV7-5
CDR3nt: TGTGCCAGAAGCACACAGGGTGGTCACTACGAGCAGTACTTC
CDR3aa: CARSTQGGHYEQYF

abundance: .
j_gene: TRBJ1-5
d_gene: TRBD1
v_gene: TRBV6-5
CDR3nt: TGTGCCAGCAGTTACTTTAAACAGGGGGGTCAGCCCCAGCATTTT
CDR3aa: CASSYFKQGGQPQHF

abundance: few
j_gene: TRBJ1-1
d_gene: .
v_gene: TRBV30
CDR3nt: TGTGCCTGGAGTGACCGACAGTGGCCTGAAGCTTTCTTT
CDR3aa: CAWSDRQWPEAFF

abundance: .
j_gene: TRBJ2-3
d_gene: TRBD2
v_gene: TRBV5-1
CDR3nt: TGCGCCAGCAGCCGGGAGGTCGCGGGAGCGAGGGATACGCAGTATTTT
CDR3aa: CASSREVAGARDTQYF

abundance: .
j_gene: TRBJ1-1
d_gene: .
v_gene: TRBV29-1
CDR3nt: TGCAGCGGTTCCGGCCCGACAGTCATGAACACTGAAGCTTTCTTT
CDR3aa: CSGSGPTVMNTEAFF

abundance: .
j_gene: TRBJ2-4
d_gene: .
v_gene: TRBV10-3
CDR3nt: TGTGCCATCAGCGCTGGACAGGCCAAAAACATTCAGTACTTC
CDR3aa: CAISAGQAKNIQYF

abundance: .
j_gene: TRBJ2-5
d_gene: TRBD2
v_gene: TRBV9
CDR3nt: TGTGCCAGCAGCTTGGGACTAGCGGGAGGGGCGCAAGAGACCCAGTACTTC
CDR3aa: CASSLGLAGGAQETQYF

abundance: .
j_gene: TRBJ1-4
d_gene: .
v_gene: TRBV18
CDR3nt: TGTGCCAGCTCACTCGGACGGACTGCAACTAATGAAAAACTGTTTTTT
CDR3aa: CASSLGRTATNEKLFF

abundance: .
j_gene: TRBJ1-3
d_gene: TRBD1
v_gene: TRBV19
CDR3nt: TGTGCCAGCAATCAGGGGGCGAGTGGAAACACCATATATTTT
CDR3aa: CASNQGASGNTIYF

abundance: .
j_gene: TRBJ2-5
d_gene: .
v_gene: TRBV4-3
CDR3nt: TGCGCCAGCAGCCAAGAGTGGGGAGGCGGAAAAGAGACCCAGTACTTC
CDR3aa: CASSQEWGGGKETQYF

abundance: many
j_gene: TRBJ1-2
d_gene: TRBD1
v_gene: TRBV18
CDR3nt: TGTGCCAGCTCACCCCTCGACAGGGACTATGGCTACACCTTC
CDR3aa: CASSPLDRDYGYTF

abundance: .
j_gene: TRBJ2-7
d_gene: TRBD1
v_gene: TRBV5-4
CDR3nt: TGTGCCAGCAGCTACCGGGACAGGGGGCAAGGCGAGCAGTACTTC
CDR3aa: CASSYRDRGQGEQYF

abundance: few
j_gene: TRBJ2-7
d_gene: .
v_gene: TRBV20-1
CDR3nt: TGCAGTGCTAACGGACCGCACGAGCAGTACTTC
CDR3aa: CSANGPHEQYF

abundance: .
j_gene: TRBJ2-1
d_gene: TRBD2
v_gene: TRBV25-1
CDR3nt: TGTGCCAGCGGAGGGACTAGCGGGGGCCCCAATGAGCAGTTCTTC
CDR3aa: CASGGTSGGPNEQFF

abundance: few
j_gene: TRBJ2-1
d_gene: TRBD2
v_gene: TRBV7-2
CDR3nt: TGTGCCAGCAGCTTAGCCTGGACTAGCGGAGACTACAATGAGCAGTTCTTC
CDR3aa: CASSLAWTSGDYNEQFF

abundance: few
j_gene: TRBJ2-3
d_gene: .
v_gene: TRBV30
CDR3nt: TGTGCCTGGAGTGTACGGGGGGCTGATACGCAGTATTTT
CDR3aa: CAWSVRGADTQYF

abundance: .
j_gene: TRBJ1-5
d_gene: TRBD1
v_gene: TRBV7-8
CDR3nt: TGTGCCAGCAGCCAGGACAGGGATTATCAGCCCCAGCATTTT
CDR3aa: CASSQDRDYQPQHF

abundance: .
j_gene: TRBJ2-7
d_gene: .
v_gene: TRBV30
CDR3nt: TGTGCCTGGAGTGTCCAGGGGTCTTCCTACGAGCAGTACTTC
CDR3aa: CAWSVQGSSYEQYF

abundance: .
j_gene: TRBJ2-1
d_gene: .
v_gene: TRBV29-1
CDR3nt: TGCAGCGTCGTCTTCGGGACCACTAACTACAATGAGCAGTTCTTC
CDR3aa: CSVVFGTTNYNEQFF

abundance: few
j_gene: TRBJ2-2
d_gene: .
v_gene: TRBV7-2
CDR3nt: TGTGCCAGCAGCTTAGACGTGGGGGAGCTGTTTTTT
CDR3aa: CASSLDVGELFF

abundance: .
j_gene: TRBJ1-2
d_gene: .
v_gene: TRBV4-1
CDR3nt: TGCGCCAGCAGCCAAGATGGGGTGGCGAGTGGCTACACCTTC
CDR3aa: CASSQDGVASGYTF

abundance: .
j_gene: TRBJ2-1
d_gene: TRBD1
v_gene: TRBV15
CDR3nt: TGTGCCACCAGCGGACAGGGTGGCAGATCTGGGGCTCCTTCCAATGAGCAGTTCTTC
CDR3aa: CATSGQGGRSGAPSNEQFF

abundance: few
j_gene: TRBJ2-3
d_gene: TRBD2
v_gene: TRBV11-2
CDR3nt: TGTGCCAGCAGCTTAGTCGGGAGGTCCACAGATACGCAGTATTTT
CDR3aa: CASSLVGRSTDTQYF

abundance: few
j_gene: TRBJ2-1
d_gene: TRBD2
v_gene: TRBV9
CDR3nt: TGTGCCAGCAGCAGCGGGAGGGCCACCTACAATGAGCAGTTCTTC
CDR3aa: CASSSGRATYNEQFF

abundance: .
j_gene: TRBJ1-4
d_gene: .
v_gene: TRBV7-8
CDR3nt: TGTGCCAGCAGCTTAGTAGGGGGAGGGAATGAAAAACTGTTTTTT
CDR3aa: CASSLVGGGNEKLFF

abundance: .
j_gene: TRBJ2-3
d_gene: TRBD2
v_gene: TRBV5-6
CDR3nt: TGTGCCAGCAGCCCCTTAGCGGGGGGGGCAGATACGCAGTATTTT
CDR3aa: CASSPLAGGADTQYF

abundance: few
j_gene: TRBJ2-1
d_gene: TRBD2
v_gene: TRBV4-3
CDR3nt: TGCGCCAGCAGCCAAGATACGGGGGGAGGTCTCAATGAGCAGTTCTTC
CDR3aa: CASSQDTGGGLNEQFF

abundance: .
j_gene: TRBJ2-7
d_gene: .
v_gene: TRBV11-2
CDR3nt: TGTGCCAGCAGCTTAGGGGTACAGGGTCTCTACGAGCAGTACTTC
CDR3aa: CASSLGVQGLYEQYF

abundance: many
j_gene: TRBJ2-3
d_gene: TRBD2
v_gene: TRBV7-2
CDR3nt: TGTGCCAGCAGCCCACGGTGGGGCAGCGGGAGGGCAGATACGCAGTATTTT
CDR3aa: CASSPRWGSGRADTQYF

abundance: .
j_gene: TRBJ2-1
d_gene: TRBD2
v_gene: TRBV5-1
CDR3nt: TGCGCCAGCAGCTTACTAGCGGGAGAGATGAATGAGCAGTTCTTC
CDR3aa: CASSLLAGEMNEQFF

abundance: .
j_gene: TRBJ2-7
d_gene: TRBD2
v_gene: TRBV6-1
CDR3nt: TGTGCCACCCGAGGGCTAGCGGGGGACTACGAGCAGTACTTC
CDR3aa: CATRGLAGDYEQYF

abundance: .
j_gene: TRBJ2-1
d_gene: TRBD2
v_gene: TRBV29-1
CDR3nt: TGCAGCGTTGTGACTAGCGGGACGTATGAGCAGTTCTTC
CDR3aa: CSVVTSGTYEQFF

abundance: few
j_gene: TRBJ1-2
d_gene: .
v_gene: TRBV2
CDR3nt: TGTGCCAGCAGTCGGGCAGCCCGCTATGGCTACACCTTC
CDR3aa: CASSRAARYGYTF

abundance: .
j_gene: TRBJ1-3
d_gene: .
v_gene: TRBV9
CDR3nt: TGTGCCAGCAGCGGGAACACAGGGCCGAGTGGAAACACCATATATTTT
CDR3aa: CASSGNTGPSGNTIYF

abundance: few
j_gene: TRBJ2-7
d_gene: .
v_gene: TRBV5-4
CDR3nt: TGTGCCAGCAGCCGCGGCGGGCTGGAGATCGAGCAGTACTTC
CDR3aa: CASSRGGLEIEQYF

abundance: .
j_gene: TRBJ2-1
d_gene: TRBD2
v_gene: TRBV6-6
CDR3nt: TGTGCCAGCAGTCATAGCGGGGGGGAGCAGTTCTTC
CDR3aa: CASSHSGGEQFF

abundance: .
j_gene: TRBJ1-1
d_gene: TRBD1
v_gene: TRBV13
CDR3nt: TGTGCCAGCAGCCCTCGGACAGGGGAGGACACTGAAGCTTTCTTT
CDR3aa: CASSPRTGEDTEAFF

abundance: .
j_gene: TRBJ2-5
d_gene: TRBD2
v_gene: TRBV6-6
CDR3nt: TGTGCCAGCAGTTGGAAGGCTAGCGGGTTCAGAGAGACCCAGTACTTC
CDR3aa: CASSWKASGFRETQYF